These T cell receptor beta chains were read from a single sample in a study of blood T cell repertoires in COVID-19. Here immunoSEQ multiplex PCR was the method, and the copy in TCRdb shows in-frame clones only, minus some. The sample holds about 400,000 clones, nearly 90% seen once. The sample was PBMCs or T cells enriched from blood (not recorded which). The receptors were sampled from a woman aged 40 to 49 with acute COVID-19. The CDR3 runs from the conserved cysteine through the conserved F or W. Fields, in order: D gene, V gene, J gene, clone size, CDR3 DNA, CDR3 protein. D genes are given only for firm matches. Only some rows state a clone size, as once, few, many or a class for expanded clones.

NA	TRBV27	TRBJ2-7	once	TGTGCCAGCAGCGTGAGGGACACCCATAGAGTCAACGAGCAGTACTTC	CASSVRDTHRVNEQYF
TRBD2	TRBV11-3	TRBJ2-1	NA	TGTGCCAGCACCCACGGGGGGGGTGAGCAGTTCTTC	CASTHGGGEQFF
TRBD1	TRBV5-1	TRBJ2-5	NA	TGCGCCAGCAATGGCGCGGACAGGGGGTACCAAGAGACCCAGTACTTC	CASNGADRGYQETQYF
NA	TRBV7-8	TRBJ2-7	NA	TGTGCCAGCAGCCTCGATAGCCCTAATCTCTACGAGCAGTACTTC	CASSLDSPNLYEQYF
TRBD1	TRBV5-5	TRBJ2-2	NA	TGTGCCAGCAGCTTGCGAGACAGGGGTGTAGCGGCGAACACCGGGGAGCTGTTTTTT	CASSLRDRGVAANTGELFF
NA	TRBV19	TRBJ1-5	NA	TGTGCCAGTAGTATAGAATTGGCAGGGAGGGATCAGCCCCAGCATTTT	CASSIELAGRDQPQHF
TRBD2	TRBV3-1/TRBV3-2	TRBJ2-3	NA	TGTGCCAGCAGCCAAGTCCCCCTAGCGGGGCCAGATACGCAGTATTTT	CASSQVPLAGPDTQYF
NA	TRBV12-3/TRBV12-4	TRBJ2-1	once	TGTGCCAGCAGTTTAGGGACAAACAATGAGCAGTTCTTC	CASSLGTNNEQFF
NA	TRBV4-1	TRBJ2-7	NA	TGCGCCAGCAGCCAAGATACCCTACCTACCTACGAGCAGTACTTC	CASSQDTLPTYEQYF
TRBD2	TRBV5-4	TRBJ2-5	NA	TGTGCCAGCAGCTTGCAAATAGCGGGGGGGATCGGGACCCAGTACTTC	CASSLQIAGGIGTQYF
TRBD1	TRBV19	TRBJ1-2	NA	TGTGCCAGTAAGTTTAGTTTGGGACAGCACTATGGCTACACCTTC	CASKFSLGQHYGYTF
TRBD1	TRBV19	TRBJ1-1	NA	TGTGCCAGTGCGCCGGGACAGGGTGTGAACACTGAAGCTTTCTTT	CASAPGQGVNTEAFF
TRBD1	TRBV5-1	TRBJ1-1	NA	TGCGCCAGCAGCTGGGGACAGGGAGGTACTGAAGCTTTCTTT	CASSWGQGGTEAFF
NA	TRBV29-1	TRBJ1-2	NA	TGCAGCGTTGAAGACAGGGCTGGCTACACCTTC	CSVEDRAGYTF
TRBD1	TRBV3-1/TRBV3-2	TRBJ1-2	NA	TGTGCCAGCAGCCAAGTCCCGGGACAGGGGGATGGTTATGGCTACACCTTC	CASSQVPGQGDGYGYTF
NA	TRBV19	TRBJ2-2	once	TGTGCCAGTAGCAAACAGGGTTTCCCCGGGGAGCTGTTTTTT	CASSKQGFPGELFF
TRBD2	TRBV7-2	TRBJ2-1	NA	TGTGCCAGCAGCTCCCTAGCGGGGGGGGCCTACAATGAGCAGTTCTTC	CASSSLAGGAYNEQFF
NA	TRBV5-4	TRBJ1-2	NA	TGTGCCAGCAGCTTGGGGCAGGGTGAAAGGCTATGGGGCTACACCTTC	CASSLGQGERLWGYTF
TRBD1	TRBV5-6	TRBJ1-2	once	TGTGCCAGCAGCTTGCAGGGGGAACATGGCTACACCTTC	CASSLQGEHGYTF
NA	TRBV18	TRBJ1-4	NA	TGTGCCAGCTCACCTCGGCAGTCCGGTGCGGGTGAAAAACTGTTTTTT	CASSPRQSGAGEKLFF
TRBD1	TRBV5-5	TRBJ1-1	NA	TGTGCCAGCAGCTGGAGCGGGACAGGGGACACTGAAGCTTTCTTT	CASSWSGTGDTEAFF
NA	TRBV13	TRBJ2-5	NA	TGTGCCAGCAGCTTAAGAGTAGCATCGGAGACCCAGTACTTC	CASSLRVASETQYF
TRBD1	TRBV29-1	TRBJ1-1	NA	TGCAGCGCTGGGACAGGAGGGAACACTGAAGCTTTCTTT	CSAGTGGNTEAFF
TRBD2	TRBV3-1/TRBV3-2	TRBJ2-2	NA	TGTGCCAGCGGTCATACCGGGACTAGCAGGACCGGGGAGCTGTTTTTT	CASGHTGTSRTGELFF
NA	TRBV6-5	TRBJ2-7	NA	TGTGCCAGCAGTTACGAGGGCCTCTCCTACGAGCAGTACTTC	CASSYEGLSYEQYF
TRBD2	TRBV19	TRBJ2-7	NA	TGTGCCAGTAGCCTAAGCGGGGGAGTGACCTACGAGCAGTACTTC	CASSLSGGVTYEQYF
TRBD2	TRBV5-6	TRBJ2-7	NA	TGTGCCAGCAGTGATTCGCGTGGACTAGTGGGAGAGCAGTACTTC	CASSDSRGLVGEQYF
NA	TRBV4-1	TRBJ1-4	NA	TGCGCCAGCAGCCCCGGAGCGAGGGGGGGGGCTGAAAAACTGTTTTTT	CASSPGARGGAEKLFF